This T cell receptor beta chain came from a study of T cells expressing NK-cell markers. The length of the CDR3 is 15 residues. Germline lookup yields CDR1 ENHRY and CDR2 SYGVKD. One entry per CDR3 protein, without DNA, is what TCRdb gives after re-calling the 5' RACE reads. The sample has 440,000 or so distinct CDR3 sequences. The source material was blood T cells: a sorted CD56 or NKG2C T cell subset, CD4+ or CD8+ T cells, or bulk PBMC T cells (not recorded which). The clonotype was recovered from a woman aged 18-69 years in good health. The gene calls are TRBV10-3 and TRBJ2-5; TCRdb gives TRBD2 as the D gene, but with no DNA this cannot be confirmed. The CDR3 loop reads CAIQDGENNQETQYF.